This T cell receptor (beta chain) was captured by sequencing in a study of T-cell reconstitution after alpha-beta-depleted transplantation in children. The library targeted TCRbeta and was prepared with unique molecular identifiers. TCRdb analysed the PCR reads with MiXCR anew, one entry per CDR3 protein. The sample has more than 500,000 distinct CDR3 sequences; 9.5% to 12% are singletons. Germline CDR1 is SQVTM and CDR2 is ANQGSEA. The CDR3 runs to 13 residues. V lost 6 bases to trimming and J lost 4 bases; unmatched junction nucleotides: 6. General study findings and limits: T-cell numbers and diversity, one year after transplant, stemmed largely from T cells that were newly produced. Expanded clones from the graft, numbering several hundred, reportedly supplied alpha-beta T cells about two months after transplant. At day 60, the high TCRbeta diversity found in some patients originated from recipient T cells and thymic progenitors that had survived.

There are a few counts of this clonotype. Its antigen is not known. The genes are TRBV29-1 and TRBJ1-1; 9 bases agree with TRBD1. The input for sequencing was PBMCs, mostly from graft donor cells, taken 180 days after TCRalphabeta/CD19-depleted stem cell transplant. The sequence was obtained from a female patient aged 2-10 years who had a stem cell transplant for aplastic anemia, so the T cells may come from the graft donor. CDR3 sequence (DNA): TGCAGCGTCCGCCGGGACAGGGTCACTGAAGCTTTCTTT. Amino acids: CSVRRDRVTEAFF.